These 28 T cell receptor beta chains originate from one sample sequenced in a study of blood T cell repertoires in COVID-19. TCRdb's table, derived via immunoSEQ multiplex PCR, lists solely in-frame clones and lacks some. The repertoire holds 15,000 or so clones, with 88% as singletons. The sequencing sample was made of peripheral blood. Source of these receptors: a human donor in a cohort sampled during active COVID-19.

This chain connects TRBV18 to TRBJ1-1; D not certain. CDR1 and CDR2 (germline): KGHSH, LQKENI. The CDR3 length is 12 residues. The V end lost 6 bases, the J end lost 1 base, and 6 bases lay between the germline ends. CDR3 in DNA: TGTGCCAGCTCGCCTAGGAACACTGAAGCTTTCTTT. It encodes CASSPRNTEAFF.

The rearrangement links TRBV7-9 to TRBJ2-5; D may be TRBD2 (5 bases). Germline loops: CDR1 SEHNR, CDR2 FQNEAQ (reference sequence). CDR3 size: 14 residues. The V end lost 3 bases, the J end lost 5 bases, and 13 bases lay between the germline ends. The CDR3 here is CASSLVGPGETQYF. The CDR3 bases are TGTGCCAGCAGCTTGGTTGGGCCGGGGGAGACCCAGTACTTC.

The genes are TRBV6-1 and TRBJ2-7, with D possibly matching TRBD1 (5 bases). V was trimmed by 1 base and J by 3 bases, leaving 7 bases between them. The length of the CDR3 is 13 residues. Germline V CDR1 and CDR2: MNHNS, SASEGT. The CDR3 protein is CASSEGQIYEQYF. DNA for the CDR3: TGTGCCAGCAGTGAAGGACAGATCTACGAGCAGTACTTC.

This clone has a handful of counts. The gene calls are TRBV2 and TRBJ2-7; D may be TRBD1 (6 bases). This CDR3 spans 13 amino acids. The germline gives CDR1 SNHLY, CDR2 FYNNEI. Trimming removed 10 bases from V and 4 bases from J, with 17 bases in between. CDR3 sequence: CAIQSTGLYEQYF. CDR3 DNA sequence: TGTGCCATCCAATCAACAGGGCTATACGAGCAGTACTTC.

J is TRBJ2-3 and V is TRBV18, with 8 positions matching TRBD2. Germline CDR1 reads KGHSH; CDR2 reads LQKENI. V trimming: 2 bases; J trimming: 3 bases; junction bases outside the gene matches: 4. The CDR3 loop spans 15 amino acids. The CDR3 bases are TGTGCCAGCTCACCATCGGTAGCGGGGACAGATACGCAGTATTTT. Amino acids: CASSPSVAGTDTQYF.

The V and J genes are TRBV7-3 and TRBJ2-6, with D maybe TRBD1 (8 bases). Trimming took off 1 base at V and 0 bases at J, with 25 bases between the two ends. CDR3 length equals 22 residues. Per germline, CDR1 SGHTA and CDR2 FQGTGA. In DNA, the CDR3 is TGTGCCAGCAGCTTAAACCCCCCCCTGCGGGGGACAGGCGTCTCTGGGGCCAACGTCCTGACTTTC. Translated, it gives CASSLNPPLRGTGVSGANVLTF.

The chain employs TRBV12-3 or TRBV12-4 and TRBJ2-5; D remains ambiguous. This CDR3 spans 13 amino acids. V was pared by 5 bases and J by 0 bases, with 7 bases between. CDR3 in DNA: TGTGCCAGCAGTCTACGTAACCAAGAGACCCAGTACTTC. This encodes CASSLRNQETQYF.

The chain is built from TRBV9 and TRBJ1-1; the D gene is possibly TRBD1 (6 bases). Germline values: CDR1 SGDLS, CDR2 YYNGEE. Trimming removed 3 bases at V and 1 base at J, with 16 bases between. This CDR3 is built from 16 residues. DNA of the CDR3: TGTGCCAGCAGCGACTCGGGGGGCGCAGGGAACACTGAAGCTTTCTTT. Translated, it gives CASSDSGGAGNTEAFF.

The chain is built from TRBV24-1 and TRBJ2-3; 11 bases agree with TRBD2. The CDR3 loop spans 16 amino acids. Trimming took 3 bases from V and 1 from J; bases not matched to a gene: 2. CDR1 and CDR2 from the germline V gene are KGHDR and SFDVKD. CDR3 protein: CATSDNSGRGTDTQYF. CDR3 DNA: TGTGCCACCAGTGATAATAGCGGGAGGGGCACAGATACGCAGTATTTT.

The chain uses TRBV6-6 and TRBJ2-5; TRBD1 aligns across 7 bases. The CDR3 length is 14 residues. The V segment lost 6 bases and the J segment 5 bases; nucleotides outside the gene matches: 9. Germline CDR1 and CDR2: MNHNY and SVGAGI (reference sequence). This CDR3 is CASRLDRAEETQYF. The CDR3, as DNA: TGTGCCAGCAGACTCGACAGGGCCGAGGAGACCCAGTACTTC.

The chain combines TRBV7-9 with TRBJ2-7; D may be TRBD2 (7 bases). The V gene lost 6 bases and the J gene lost 0 bases, with 9 bases spanning the gap. The CDR3 loop spans 13 amino acids. Germline V gene data show CDR1 as SEHNR and CDR2 as FQNEAQ (reference sequence). Written as DNA, the CDR3 is TGTGCCAGCAGAGGGGGGGTCTCCTACGAGCAGTACTTC. Protein product: CASRGGVSYEQYF.

The chain's CDR3 is CASSTGQGILFF. CDR3 coding DNA: TGTGCCAGCAGTACCGGACAGGGAATATTGTTTTTT. The chain carries TRBV12-3 or TRBV12-4 and TRBJ1-4; 8 bases agree with TRBD1. The CDR3 is made up of 12 amino acids. J was trimmed by 15 bases and V by 5 bases; bases with no gene match: 8.

CDR3 DNA: TGTGCCAGCAGCCAATCAGCGAGGACAGGGGGTTTGACAGATACGCAGTATTTT. This encodes CASSQSARTGGLTDTQYF. The chain is built from TRBV16 and TRBJ2-3; TRBD1 matches at 10 bases. Germline V gene sequence: CDR1 KGHSY, CDR2 FQNENV. This CDR3 comprises 18 residues. V lost 0 bases and J lost 3; bases outside the gene matches: 9.

The genes are TRBV11-2 and TRBJ2-1; D ambiguous. CDR1 and CDR2 from the germline V gene are SGHAT and FQNNGV. Deletions cut 5 bases from V and 9 bases from J, with 20 bases between. The CDR3 runs to 15 residues. CDR3 region: CASSPVSQRAIEQFF. DNA for the CDR3: TGTGCCAGCAGCCCCGTAAGTCAGCGAGCCATTGAGCAGTTCTTC.

The chain recombines TRBV6-1 with TRBJ1-1; weak D call: TRBD1 (5 bases). The length of the CDR3 is 14 residues. V shed 0 bases and J shed 11 bases, with 16 bases lying between them. CDR1 and CDR2 (germline): MNHNS, SASEGT. The CDR3 spells CASSEAVASGRAFF. The CDR3 nucleotides are TGTGCCAGCAGTGAAGCGGTCGCGTCAGGGCGGGCTTTCTTT.

This clone was observed a few times. This chain links TRBV5-5 with TRBJ1-6; 8 nucleotides line up with TRBD1. Unmatched junction bases numbered 8, after V lost 5 bases and J lost 7 bases. Per the germline V gene, CDR1 is SGHKS and CDR2 is YYEKEE (reference sequence). The CDR3 has 15 residues. In DNA, the CDR3 is TGTGCCAGCAGTTATGGACAGGGTGGCAATTCACCCCTCCACTTT. Residues: CASSYGQGGNSPLHF.

This clone came up once. The CDR3: CASSLEGSPLYEQYF. The CDR3 DNA follows: TGCGCCAGCAGCTTGGAGGGGTCCCCCCTCTACGAGCAGTACTTC. The chain carries TRBV5-1 and TRBJ2-7, with D perhaps TRBD1 (5 bases). The V and J ends lost 0 bases and 3 bases respectively, with 13 bases between them. Per germline, CDR1 SGHRS and CDR2 YFSETQ. There are 15 residues in the CDR3.

This chain uses TRBV2 with TRBJ2-7; D is undetermined. Germline CDR1 is SNHLY and CDR2 is FYNNEI. Between the trimmed V and J ends, which lost 7 bases and 7 bases, there was a span of 17 bases. CDR3 length: 13 amino acids. The CDR3, as DNA: TGTGCCAGCACCACAGAGCCTTTAAGTGAGCAGTACTTC. Translating it yields CASTTEPLSEQYF.

This clone was observed once. The chain carries TRBV3-1 (or the pseudogene TRBV3-2) and TRBJ2-7; possibly TRBD2 for D (7 bases). Germline V gene lookup returns CDR1 LGHDT and CDR2 YNNKEL (reference sequence). V was pared by 1 base and J by 6 bases, with 22 bases between. This CDR3 comprises 17 residues. The DNA for the CDR3 is TGTGCCAGCAGCCAAGGCGTGGGGGGGCGACCTCTTCCCGAGCAGTACTTC. Protein: CASSQGVGGRPLPEQYF.

This chain uses TRBV24-1 with TRBJ2-5; D is possibly TRBD1 (6 bases). Germline V lookup: CDR1 KGHDR, CDR2 SFDVKD. CDR3 length equals 15 residues. Trimming took off 3 bases at V and 5 bases at J, with 15 bases between the two ends. This chain's CDR3 is CATSDGGHPPETQYF. CDR3 in DNA: TGTGCCACCAGTGATGGGGGACACCCACCGGAGACCCAGTACTTC.

This chain links TRBV20-1 with TRBJ2-1; D not resolved. Germline V gene data show CDR1 as DFQATT and CDR2 as SNEGSKA (reference sequence). There are 12 residues in the CDR3. Trimming stripped 3 bases from V and 1 base from J, with 4 bases between. CDR3 protein: CSASLSYNEQFF. The CDR3 DNA is TGCAGTGCTAGTCTGTCCTACAATGAGCAGTTCTTC.

The genes are TRBV19 and TRBJ1-6; maybe TRBD1 (6 bases). CDR1 is LNHDA and CDR2 is SQIVND in the germline V gene (reference sequence). V was trimmed by 4 bases and J by 5 bases, leaving 12 bases between them. The CDR3 has 15 residues. The CDR3 nucleotides are TGTGCCAGTAGTAGAAGGGACATAGATAATTCACCCCTCCACTTT. Translated: CASSRRDIDNSPLHF.

The chain combines TRBV7-2 with TRBJ2-3, with 7 bases lining up with TRBD2. The CDR3 totals 16 residues. Unmatched junction bases numbered 15, after V lost 4 bases and J lost 8 bases. Germline V gene sequence: CDR1 SGHTA, CDR2 FQGNSA. The CDR3 reads CASSSGLVTSPFTQYF. CDR3 bases: TGTGCCAGCAGCTCCGGGTTGGTGACTAGCCCCTTTACGCAGTATTTT.

This clone was detected once. J is TRBJ2-7 and V is TRBV9, with a possible D match to TRBD2 (7 bases). The CDR3 totals 14 residues. The germline V gene encodes CDR1 SGDLS and CDR2 YYNGEE. Deletions cut 4 bases from V and 4 bases from J, with 15 bases between. The CDR3 DNA sequence: TGTGCCAGCAGCCCGGGGGGCCGGGCATACGAGCAGTACTTC. It specifies CASSPGGRAYEQYF.

The V call is TRBV4-2, the J call TRBJ2-1, with 7 bases identical to TRBD2. J gave up 5 bases and V 0 bases, and 13 bases lay outside the gene matches. The CDR3 length is 18 residues. Germline V lookup: CDR1 LGHNA, CDR2 YNFKEQ. Here the CDR3 reads CASSQDFPGLAGDNEQFF. CDR3 in DNA: TGTGCCAGCAGCCAAGATTTCCCAGGACTGGCGGGAGACAATGAGCAGTTCTTC.

V is TRBV28 and J is TRBJ2-7; 10 nucleotides line up with TRBD2. Germline CDR1 reads MDHEN; CDR2 reads SYDVKM. The CDR3 covers 17 residues. The trim removed 5 bases at V and 0 bases at J, leaving 10 bases unmatched. Written as DNA, the CDR3 is TGTGCCAGCAGTCCCCGCCCTAGCGGGAGTTTCTCCTACGAGCAGTACTTC. This translates into CASSPRPSGSFSYEQYF. The full variable domain, its missing parts supplied by reference TRBV28 and TRBJ2-7, is DVKVTQSSRYLVKRTGEKVFLECVQDMDHENMFWYRQDPGLGLRLIYFSYDVKMKEKGDIPEGYSVSREKKERFSLILESASTNQTSMYLCASSPRPSGSFSYEQYFGPGTRLTVT.

The chain combines TRBV19 with TRBJ1-5, with D uncertain. CDR1 and CDR2 from the germline V gene are LNHDA and SQIVND (reference sequence). The CDR3 sequence is 14 residues long. V lost 7 bases to trimming and J lost 4 bases, with 14 bases between them. CDR3 DNA: TGTGCCAGTACTACGGGAACGTTGAATCAGCCCCAGCATTTT. It encodes CASTTGTLNQPQHF.

The rearrangement joins TRBV7-2 to TRBJ2-3, with no clear D. Looked up from germline, CDR1 is SGHTA and CDR2 is FQGNSA. The CDR3 totals 14 residues. With 1 base removed from V and 0 bases from J, the gap between germline ends came to 5 bases. CDR3 in amino acids: CASSLGASTDTQYF. The CDR3, as DNA: TGTGCCAGCAGCTTAGGGGCTAGCACAGATACGCAGTATTTT.